The 13 T cell receptor beta chains in this list originate from one sample, sequenced in a study of identical twins. TCRdb reprocessed the 5' RACE reads with MiXCR, giving one entry per CDR3 protein. The sample has roughly 290,000 distinct CDR3 sequences; roughly 8.6% are singletons. This sample also belongs to another study, concerning yellow fever vaccine responses in identical twins.

The sample taken for sequencing was memory (CD45RO+) T cells sorted from blood. These receptors were collected from a woman aged 18-35 years in good health.

The chain joins TRBV28 to TRBJ2-7; TRBD2 agrees at 9 bases. The CDR3 covers 15 residues. With 5 bases clipped from V and 4 bases from J, the junction kept 9 bases outside the gene matches. CDR1 and CDR2 (germline): MDHEN, SYDVKM. The CDR3 here is CASSVTGSGSYEQYF. The CDR3 DNA sequence: TGTGCCAGCAGTGTGACCGGTAGCGGGAGTTACGAGCAGTACTTC.

This clonotype was seen more than once but under ten times. The chain carries TRBV10-2 and TRBJ1-6; D possibly corresponds to TRBD1 (5 bases). Germline V gene sequence: CDR1 WSHSY, CDR2 SAAADI. V was clipped by 6 bases and J by 2 bases, with 8 bases between them. This CDR3 spans 14 amino acids. This CDR3 reads CASSQGAYNSPLHF. DNA of the CDR3: TGCGCCAGCAGCCAGGGTGCCTATAATTCACCCCTCCACTTT.

The J gene is TRBJ2-7, the V gene TRBV20-1; possible D gene TRBD1, 5 bases. Trimming left V 3 bases short and J 2 bases short, with 17 bases between. This CDR3 comprises 15 residues. Germline lookup yields CDR1 DFQATT and CDR2 SNEGSKA (reference sequence). The chain's CDR3 is CSASSWQGKPYEQYF. The CDR3 DNA reads TGCAGTGCTAGTAGCTGGCAGGGAAAGCCCTACGAGCAGTACTTC.

Many counts were recorded for this clonotype. The J gene is TRBJ2-1, the V gene TRBV12-3 or TRBV12-4; the match to TRBD2 covers 10 bases. The ends lost 6 bases at V and 4 bases at J; junction bases unmatched: 6. The length of the CDR3 is 15 residues. The CDR3 sequence is CASRPSSGGYNEQFF. CDR3 nucleotide sequence: TGTGCCAGCAGGCCTTCTAGCGGGGGATACAATGAGCAGTTCTTC.

This clonotype showed up many times. The chain is built from TRBV5-1 and TRBJ2-3; 11 bases align to TRBD2. The CDR3 has 17 residues. CDR1 SGHRS and CDR2 YFSETQ come from the germline V gene. The ends lost 0 bases at V and 6 bases at J; junction bases unmatched: 9. The CDR3 DNA reads as TGCGCCAGCAGCTTGGGTGCTAGCGGGGGGCTCCAGGATACGCAGTATTTT. Its translation is CASSLGASGGLQDTQYF.

The chain couples TRBV7-3 to TRBJ2-1; 12 bases agree with TRBD1. The germline V gene has CDR1 SGHTA and CDR2 FQGTGA. J lost 7 bases, V lost 1 base, and 2 bases had no gene match. The CDR3 runs 15 residues. In nucleotides, the CDR3 is TGTGCCAGCAGCTTAAAGGGACAGGGGGCGAATGAGCAGTTCTTC. This encodes CASSLKGQGANEQFF. The variable domain in full, completed from reference TRBV7-3 and TRBJ2-1, reads GAGVSQTPSNKVTEKGKYVELRCDPISGHTALYWYRQSLGQGPEFLIYFQGTGAADDSGLPNDRFFAVRPEGSVSTLKIQRTERGDSAVYLCASSLKGQGANEQFFGPGTRLTVL.

The chain recombines TRBV3-1 with TRBJ1-2, with TRBD1 as a possible D gene (5 bases). Trimming removed 4 bases from V and 3 bases from J, with 15 bases in between. CDR1 is LGHDT, CDR2 YNNKEL, per germline (reference sequence). The CDR3 covers 15 residues. CDR3 in DNA: TGTGCCAGCAGCCGGGGGGGATTACAGCACTATGGCTACACCTTC. It encodes CASSRGGLQHYGYTF.

At least ten counts were recorded for this clonotype. The chain employs TRBV7-2 and TRBJ1-4; D might be TRBD1 (5 bases). The germline V gene has CDR1 SGHTA and CDR2 FQGNSA. The CDR3 is 13 amino acids. The germline V and J ends were trimmed by 8 bases and 6 bases, with 13 bases remaining between them. CDR3 coding DNA: TGTGCCAGCCGGGGGACTCGGGATGAAAAACTGTTTTTT. It encodes CASRGTRDEKLFF.

This clonotype was recorded many times. This rearrangement joins TRBV6-1 to TRBJ1-6; 7 bases agree with TRBD1. Germline V gives CDR1 MNHNS, CDR2 SASEGT. The trim removed 6 bases at V and 7 bases at J, leaving 6 bases unmatched. This CDR3 comprises 14 residues. CDR3 region: CASSRGQTNSPLHF. The DNA for the CDR3 is TGTGCCAGCAGCCGGGGACAGACAAATTCACCCCTCCACTTT.

This clonotype showed up just a few times. The rearrangement uses TRBV15 and TRBJ1-6; TRBD1 aligns across 10 bases. This CDR3 has 15 amino acids. J was trimmed by 7 bases and V by 4 bases; bases with no gene match: 4. Germline V CDR1 and CDR2: LNHNV, YYDKDF (reference sequence). The CDR3: CATSTQGQGNSPLHF. The CDR3 DNA follows: TGTGCCACCAGCACCCAGGGACAGGGGAATTCACCCCTCCACTTT.

This rearrangement joins TRBV27 to TRBJ2-7; tentative D call: TRBD2 (5 bases). V was pared by 8 bases and J by 7 bases, with 9 bases between. Germline V gene data show CDR1 as MNHEY and CDR2 as SMNVEV (reference sequence). The CDR3 is made up of 10 amino acids. The CDR3 is CASGRIEQYF. DNA for the CDR3: TGTGCCAGCGGGAGAATTGAGCAGTACTTC.

The rearrangement joins TRBV5-6 to TRBJ2-5, with TRBD1 as a possible D gene (5 bases). The CDR3 totals 15 residues. The V gene's germline CDR1 is SGHDT and CDR2 YYEEEE. Trimming shortened V by 1 base and J by 5 bases, and 15 bases separated the two germline ends. The CDR3 DNA reads as TGTGCCAGCAGCTTGCGGCAGGGTGGTAGGGAGACCCAGTACTTC. Amino acid sequence: CASSLRQGGRETQYF.

V and J are TRBV24-1 and TRBJ2-3; unclear D gene. The CDR3 has 14 amino acids. Germline V CDR1 and CDR2: KGHDR, SFDVKD. Trimming removed 8 bases at V and 1 base at J, with 12 bases between. The CDR3 protein is CATMGVAGTDTQYF. The CDR3 bases are TGTGCCACCATGGGCGTGGCTGGCACAGATACGCAGTATTTT.